The rows below give T cell receptor beta chains drawn from one sample of a study of identical twins. TCRdb re-called the 5' RACE reads with MiXCR, one entry per CDR3 protein. The data contain about 790,000 distinct CDR3 sequences, 18% of them singletons. These data were also filed under a second study, of T cells expressing NK-cell markers.

Sequencing input: PBMCs. These receptors all stem from a woman aged 18-29 years in good health. Each CDR3 is given with its conserved first and last residue. Each record gives: V gene, D gene, clone size, J gene, CDR3 DNA, CDR3 protein. D genes are given only for firm matches. Rows give clone size only sometimes, using once, few, many, or a class for an expanded clone.

TRBV20-1,NA,few,TRBJ2-2,TGCAGTGCTAGAGATGGCCAGGCGAACACCGGGGAGCTGTTTTTT,CSARDGQANTGELFF
TRBV12-3/TRBV12-4,NA,many,TRBJ2-7,TGTGCCAGCAGTCCCCTCTCGGGATCCTACGAGCAGTACTTC,CASSPLSGSYEQYF
TRBV6-5,TRBD2,few,TRBJ2-7,TGTGCCAGCAGTTACTCGAGGACTAGCGGTGCCTACGAGCAGTACTTC,CASSYSRTSGAYEQYF
TRBV9,NA,NA,TRBJ2-5,TGTGCCAGCAGCGTAGACGGAAGGGGCGCGCGAGAGACCCAGTACTTC,CASSVDGRGARETQYF
TRBV6-5,TRBD1,NA,TRBJ1-2,TGTGCCAGCAGTTACTCGACGGGACAGAATGGCTACACCTTC,CASSYSTGQNGYTF
TRBV5-1,NA,NA,TRBJ2-7,TGCGCCAGCAGCTTGACTAGTGGAGCGGGCTCCTACGAGCAGTACTTC,CASSLTSGAGSYEQYF
TRBV7-2,NA,once,TRBJ2-3,TGTGCCAGCAGCCTAACTTGGGGACGCACAGATACGCAGTATTTT,CASSLTWGRTDTQYF
TRBV7-2,NA,many,TRBJ2-1,TGTGCCAGCAGCTCCCCTTTTGGTGAGCAGTTCTTC,CASSSPFGEQFF
TRBV12-3/TRBV12-4,TRBD2,NA,TRBJ2-1,TGTGCCAGCAGTTTCAGGGCGGGGGGAACCTACAATGAGCAGTTCTTC,CASSFRAGGTYNEQFF
TRBV6-5,NA,NA,TRBJ2-7,TGTGCCAGCATAGCCTACGAGCAGTACTTC,CASIAYEQYF
TRBV5-6,TRBD1,NA,TRBJ2-7,TGTGCCATGAGCCTCAGAAACAGGGGCGAGCAGTACTTC,CAMSLRNRGEQYF
TRBV20-1,NA,few,TRBJ2-7,TGCAGTGCTATTAATCCGGGCGGCCGCTCCTACGAGCAGTACTTC,CSAINPGGRSYEQYF
TRBV9,NA,few,TRBJ2-2,TGTGCCAGCAGCGGTTTGGGCCCGGCCGGGGAGCTGTTTTTT,CASSGLGPAGELFF
TRBV11-2,TRBD2,few,TRBJ2-1,TGTGCCAGCAGCCCCCCGGGACTAGCGGGAGGGTCGTGGGGCAATGAGCAGTTCTTC,CASSPPGLAGGSWGNEQFF
TRBV29-1,NA,few,TRBJ2-3,TGCAGCGTTGAAGACCCCGCGGATACGCAGTATTTT,CSVEDPADTQYF
TRBV19,NA,NA,TRBJ1-1,TGTGCCAGTAGTATAGAGGGCAGCACTGAAGCTTTCTTT,CASSIEGSTEAFF
TRBV7-6,NA,NA,TRBJ1-1,TGTGCCAGCAGCTTTAGCGGAGGGGGAAGAGGGACTGAAGCTTTCTTT,CASSFSGGGRGTEAFF
TRBV6-5,NA,few,TRBJ2-7,TGTGCCAGCAGTTACAGCCAGGGAAGTGAGCAGTACTTC,CASSYSQGSEQYF
TRBV20-1,NA,NA,TRBJ2-5,TGCAGTGCTAGTACCGGGCCGGCGGAGACCCAGTACTTC,CSASTGPAETQYF
TRBV6-2/TRBV6-3,TRBD1,few,TRBJ1-2,TGTGCCAGCAGTTACTGGACAGGGGCGACCTATGGCTACACCTTC,CASSYWTGATYGYTF
TRBV6-2/TRBV6-3,TRBD2,NA,TRBJ2-1,TGTGCCAGCAGTCAACTCAGACTAGCGACTAACTATGAGCAGTTCTTC,CASSQLRLATNYEQFF
TRBV7-9,TRBD2,NA,TRBJ2-3,TGTGCCAGCAGCTTAGTAGGTCTTTCGGGACTAGCGGATCTCTTT,CASSLVGLSGLADLF
TRBV6-5,NA,NA,TRBJ1-2,TGTGCCAGCAGTTACGCCGGGGATGGCTACACCTTC,CASSYAGDGYTF
TRBV5-1,TRBD1,NA,TRBJ2-5,TGCGCCAGCAGCTTGGCGGCCGGGACAGGGGAGACCCAGTACTTC,CASSLAAGTGETQYF
TRBV20-1,TRBD2,few,TRBJ2-7,TGCAGTGCTACACTAGCGGGAGGGAAGCAGTACTTC,CSATLAGGKQYF
TRBV20-1,NA,NA,TRBJ2-1,TGCAGTGCTCACCGAGGACAATCCGGGCAGTTCTTC,CSAHRGQSGQFF